One sample yielded the 9 T cell receptor beta chains listed below, sequenced in a study of cytomegalovirus exposure and HLA in healthy donors. The PCR employed 60 Vbeta primers together with 13 Jbeta primers. Sequenced by immunoSEQ multiplex PCR; TCRdb stores in-frame clones only, minus some. Of 150,000 to 200,000 clones listed, around 90% were seen once; the top ten hold around 1.5%. The specimen sequenced was PBMCs. The origin of the receptors is a woman under 30 in good health and CMV-seronegative.

The V gene is TRBV7-9, the J gene TRBJ1-5; 11 nucleotides line up with TRBD1. CDR1 is SEHNR and CDR2 is FQNEAQ in the germline V gene (reference sequence). The CDR3 has 16 residues. Trimming cost V 1 base and J 5 bases; bases outside gene matches: 4. CDR3 loop: CASSLGDRGTDQPQHF. The CDR3 DNA follows: TGTGCCAGCAGCTTAGGGGACAGGGGGACGGATCAGCCCCAGCATTTT.

The chain joins TRBV28 to TRBJ1-1; the D is unclear. CDR3 size: 13 residues. Germline CDR1 and CDR2: MDHEN and SYDVKM. Trimming cost V 5 bases and J 0 bases, with 7 bases left between them. CDR3 in DNA: TGTGCCAGCAGTCATCAGGTGAACACTGAAGCTTTCTTT. Translated, it gives CASSHQVNTEAFF. The variable domain in full, with the rest retrieved from reference TRBV28 and TRBJ1-1, is DVKVTQSSRYLVKRTGEKVFLECVQDMDHENMFWYRQDPGLGLRLIYFSYDVKMKEKGDIPEGYSVSREKKERFSLILESASTNQTSMYLCASSHQVNTEAFFGQGTRLTVV.

This clone was seen more than once but under ten times. This chain joins TRBV27 and TRBJ2-2; a weak D match, TRBD1 (6 bases). The CDR3 is 16 amino acids. Germline values: CDR1 MNHEY, CDR2 SMNVEV (reference sequence). The V end was cut by 6 bases, the J end by 2 bases, with 16 bases between. Here the CDR3 reads CASRTGQMINTGELFF. The CDR3 region has the DNA TGTGCCAGCAGGACCGGACAGATGATCAACACCGGGGAGCTGTTTTTT.

The chain uses TRBV6-1 and TRBJ2-7; 14 bases map to TRBD2. The CDR3 is 14 amino acids. Germline values: CDR1 MNHNS, CDR2 SASEGT. V lost 4 bases and J lost 6; bases outside the gene matches: 2. The CDR3 sequence is CASSGTSGRIEQYF. DNA for the CDR3: TGTGCCAGCAGTGGGACTAGCGGGAGGATCGAGCAGTACTTC.

V usage is TRBV6-1 and J usage is TRBJ2-3, with 7 bases fitting TRBD1. The germline gives CDR1 MNHNS, CDR2 SASEGT. The CDR3 runs to 16 residues. J was trimmed by 2 bases and V by 0 bases; bases with no gene match: 5. The CDR3, as DNA: TGTGCCAGCAGTGAAGCCGAGGGACAGCTCACAGATACGCAGTATTTT. Protein sequence: CASSEAEGQLTDTQYF.

This clone occurred once. One end of the junction does not line up with germline, which may come from a read error. This specimen includes other DNA sequences encoding the same CDR3. The chain links TRBV19 to TRBJ1-1; D perhaps matches TRBD1 (6 bases). The germline V gene encodes CDR1 LNHDA and CDR2 SQIVND (reference sequence). This CDR3 contains 10 residues. In DNA form, the CDR3 reads TGTGCCAGTCGGGGGGCTGAAGCTTTTTTT. Translated: CASRGAEAFF.

This clone was observed once. CDR3 region: CASRGGRGSYEQYF. The CDR3 nucleotides are TGTGCCAGTAGGGGAGGGCGAGGCTCCTACGAGCAGTACTTC. V usage is TRBV19 and J usage is TRBJ2-7, with 7 bases lining up with TRBD2. V lost 6 bases, J lost 0 bases, and 5 bases stayed unmatched. CDR1 is LNHDA, CDR2 SQIVND, per germline (reference sequence). This CDR3 has 14 residues.

The chain is built from TRBV7-9 and TRBJ2-7, with 8 nucleotides matching TRBD2. J lost 5 bases, V lost 3 bases, and 9 bases had no gene match. CDR3 size: 15 residues. Germline V lookup: CDR1 SEHNR, CDR2 FQNEAQ (reference sequence). The CDR3 nucleotides are TGTGCCAGCAGCTTTGCGAGTAGCGGGGAAGACGAGCAGTACTTC. This encodes CASSFASSGEDEQYF.

In DNA, the CDR3 is TGCGCCAGCAGCATAGAACAGGGGGGGCTTCGAGCTTATGGCTACACCTTC. Protein product: CASSIEQGGLRAYGYTF. The gene calls are TRBV5-1 and TRBJ1-2; 8 positions agree with TRBD1. V shed 4 bases and J 5 bases; nucleotides not matched to a gene: 16. The germline V gene has CDR1 SGHRS and CDR2 YFSETQ. CDR3 length: 17 amino acids.